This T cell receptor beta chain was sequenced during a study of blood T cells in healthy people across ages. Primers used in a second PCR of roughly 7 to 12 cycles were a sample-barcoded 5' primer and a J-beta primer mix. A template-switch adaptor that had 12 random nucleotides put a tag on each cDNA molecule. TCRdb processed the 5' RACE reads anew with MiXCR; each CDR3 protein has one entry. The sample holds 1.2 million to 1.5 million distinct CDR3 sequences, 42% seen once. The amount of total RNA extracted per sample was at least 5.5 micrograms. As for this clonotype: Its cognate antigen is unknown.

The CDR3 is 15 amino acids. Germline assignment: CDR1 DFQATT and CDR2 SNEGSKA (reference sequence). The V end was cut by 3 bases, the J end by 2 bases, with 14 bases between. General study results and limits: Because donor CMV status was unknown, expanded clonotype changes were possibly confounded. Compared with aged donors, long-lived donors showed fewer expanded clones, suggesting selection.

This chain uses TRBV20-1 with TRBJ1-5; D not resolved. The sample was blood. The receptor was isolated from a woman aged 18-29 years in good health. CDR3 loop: CSASSDAERNQPQHF. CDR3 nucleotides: TGCAGTGCTAGTTCGGACGCAGAGCGCAATCAGCCCCAGCATTTT.